The entry that follows covers one T cell receptor (beta chain) sequence. PCR primers comprised 60 Vbeta and 13 Jbeta primers. Assay: immunoSEQ multiplex PCR; the TCRdb copy retains only in-frame clones and omits some. Seen here are fewer than 45,000 clones, approximately 80% observed once, and the top ten hold 5% to 6.5%. This sample was taken from a study of cytomegalovirus exposure and HLA in healthy donors. The V and J ends lost 5 bases and 7 bases, in that order; junction bases with no gene match: 4. The CDR3 contains 13 residues. Germline V gene data show CDR1 as GTSNPN and CDR2 as SVGIG (reference sequence).

Sequenced sample: PBMCs. The V call is TRBV30, the J call TRBJ1-3, with 11 bases aligning to TRBD1. This sequence was found in a male donor in good health and CMV-seronegative. The chain's CDR3 is CAWGGTGGNTIYF. The CDR3 DNA is TGTGCCTGGGGGGGGACAGGGGGTAACACCATATATTTT.